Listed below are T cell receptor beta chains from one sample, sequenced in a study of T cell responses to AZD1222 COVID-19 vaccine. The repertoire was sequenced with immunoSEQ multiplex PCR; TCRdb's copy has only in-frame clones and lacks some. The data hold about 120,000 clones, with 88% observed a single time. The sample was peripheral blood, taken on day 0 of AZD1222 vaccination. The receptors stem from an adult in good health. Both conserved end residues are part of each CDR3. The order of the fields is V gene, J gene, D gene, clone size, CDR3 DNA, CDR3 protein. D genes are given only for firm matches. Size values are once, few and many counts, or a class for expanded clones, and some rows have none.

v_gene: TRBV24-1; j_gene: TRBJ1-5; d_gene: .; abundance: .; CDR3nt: TGTGCCACCAAGTCCGGGTCGAGCAATCAGCCCCAGCATTTT; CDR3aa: CATKSGSSNQPQHF
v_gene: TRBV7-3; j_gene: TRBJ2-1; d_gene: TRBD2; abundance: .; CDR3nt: TGTGCCAGCAGCTTAACCTCCTCGGGAGGGGGGATCCATGAGCAGTTCTTC; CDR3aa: CASSLTSSGGGIHEQFF
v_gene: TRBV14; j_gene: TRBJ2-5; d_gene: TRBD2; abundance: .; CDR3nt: TGTGCCAGCAGCAAGGGACTAGCGGGAGGGCAAGAGACCCAGTACTTC; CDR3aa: CASSKGLAGGQETQYF
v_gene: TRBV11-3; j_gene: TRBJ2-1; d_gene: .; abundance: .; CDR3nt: TGTGCCAGCAGCTTAGATTCCGGTTCGGATGAGCAGTTCTTC; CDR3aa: CASSLDSGSDEQFF
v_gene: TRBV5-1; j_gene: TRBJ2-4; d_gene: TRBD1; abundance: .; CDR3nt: TGCGCCAGCAGTTCCGGGACAGGGTTGGACATTCAGTACTTC; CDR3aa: CASSSGTGLDIQYF
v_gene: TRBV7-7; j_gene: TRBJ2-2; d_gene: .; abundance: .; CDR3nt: TGTGCTAGCAGCCCGATCTCAGGGCGGATTGAAGGAGGCCAGGCCGGGGAGCTGTTTTTT; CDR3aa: CASSPISGRIEGGQAGELFF
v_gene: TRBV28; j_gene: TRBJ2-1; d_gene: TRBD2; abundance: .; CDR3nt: TGTGCCAGCAGTTTCCTCGTAGCGGGAGTGGGGGAGCAGTTCTTC; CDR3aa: CASSFLVAGVGEQFF
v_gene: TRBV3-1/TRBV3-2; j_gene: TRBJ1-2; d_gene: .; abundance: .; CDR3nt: TGTGCCAGCAGCCCGCCGGGGGGGATCAACTATGGCTACACCTTC; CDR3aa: CASSPPGGINYGYTF
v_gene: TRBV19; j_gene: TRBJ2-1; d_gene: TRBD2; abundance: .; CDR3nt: TGTGCCAGCCCGGACCGGGACTACGGAGACAATGAGCAGTTCTTC; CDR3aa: CASPDRDYGDNEQFF
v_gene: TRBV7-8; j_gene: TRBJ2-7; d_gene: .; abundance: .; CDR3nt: TGTGCCAGCAGCCTCCGGACCTACGAGCAGTACTTC; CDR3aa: CASSLRTYEQYF
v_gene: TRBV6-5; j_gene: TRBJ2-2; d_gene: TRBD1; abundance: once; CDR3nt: TGTGCCAGCAGTTACAGGGGGCGGAACACCGGGGAGCTGTTTTTT; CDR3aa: CASSYRGRNTGELFF
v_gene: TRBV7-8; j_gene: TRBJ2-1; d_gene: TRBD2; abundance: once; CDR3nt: TGTGCCAGCAGCGCCCGGGGGGTAGGGTACAATGAGCAGTTCTTC; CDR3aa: CASSARGVGYNEQFF
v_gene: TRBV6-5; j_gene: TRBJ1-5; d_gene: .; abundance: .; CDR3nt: TGTGCCAGCAGCCTGGGACGGAGTAGCAATCAGCCCCAGCATTTT; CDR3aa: CASSLGRSSNQPQHF
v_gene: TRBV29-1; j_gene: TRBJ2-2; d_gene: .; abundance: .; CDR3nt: TGCAGCGTTTCACCTTCTGCGGGGATCACCGGGGAGCTGTTTTTT; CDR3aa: CSVSPSAGITGELFF
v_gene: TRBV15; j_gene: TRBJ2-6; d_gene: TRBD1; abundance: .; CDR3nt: TGTGCCACCAGCAGGCGGACAGGCCCCGGGTCTGGGGCCAACGTCCTGACTTTC; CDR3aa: CATSRRTGPGSGANVLTF
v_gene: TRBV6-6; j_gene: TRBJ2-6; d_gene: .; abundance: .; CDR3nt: TGTGCCACCTCTCGGGGCTCTGGGGCCAACGTCCTGACTTTC; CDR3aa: CATSRGSGANVLTF
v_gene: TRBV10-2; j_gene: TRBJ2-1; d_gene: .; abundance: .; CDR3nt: TGCGCCAGCAGGTGGGATGGTAGCGCCGAGCAGTTCTTC; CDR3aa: CASRWDGSAEQFF
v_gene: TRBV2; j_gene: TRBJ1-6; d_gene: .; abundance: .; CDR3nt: TGTGCCAGCAGTGAGGGTACTAGGACCACACCCCTCCACTTT; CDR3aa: CASSEGTRTTPLHF
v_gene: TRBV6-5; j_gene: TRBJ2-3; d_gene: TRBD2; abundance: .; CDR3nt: TGTGGCTCACGGGCGGGGGGCAGTTGGGCAGATACGCAGTATTTT; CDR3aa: CGSRAGGSWADTQYF
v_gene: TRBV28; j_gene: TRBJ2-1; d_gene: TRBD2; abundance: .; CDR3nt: TGTGCCAGCAGGATAGAGACTAGCGGACAGTTCTACAATGAGCAGTTCTTC; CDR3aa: CASRIETSGQFYNEQFF
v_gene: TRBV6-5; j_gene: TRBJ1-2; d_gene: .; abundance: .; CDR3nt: TGTGCCAGCAGACCGCTGACCGTCACTTATGGCTACACCTTC; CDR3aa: CASRPLTVTYGYTF
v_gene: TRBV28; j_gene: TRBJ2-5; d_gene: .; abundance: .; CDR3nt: TGTGCCAGCAGTTTATGGACGCCAGGACAAGAGACCCAGTACTTC; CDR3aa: CASSLWTPGQETQYF
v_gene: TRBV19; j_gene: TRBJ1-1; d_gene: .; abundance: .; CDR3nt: TGTGCCAGTAGTATAGGGACAGCGGAGTGGGGTGAAGCTTTCTTT; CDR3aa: CASSIGTAEWGEAFF
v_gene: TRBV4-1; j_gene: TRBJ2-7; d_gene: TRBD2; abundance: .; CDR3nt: TGCGCCAGCAGCCACTTAGCGGGAGGTCCCTACGAGCAGTACTTC; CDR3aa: CASSHLAGGPYEQYF
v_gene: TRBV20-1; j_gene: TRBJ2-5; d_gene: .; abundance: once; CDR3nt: TGCAGTGCCCAGTTCCAAGAGACCCAGTACTTC; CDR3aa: CSAQFQETQYF
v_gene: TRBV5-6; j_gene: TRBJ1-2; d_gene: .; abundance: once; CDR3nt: TGTGCCAGCAGCCCTTACGGGGGGGACTATGGCTACACCTTC; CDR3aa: CASSPYGGDYGYTF
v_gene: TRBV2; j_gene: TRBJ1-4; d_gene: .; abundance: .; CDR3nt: TGTGCCAGCAGTGAAGTGAGGGAACTGTTTTTT; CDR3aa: CASSEVRELFF
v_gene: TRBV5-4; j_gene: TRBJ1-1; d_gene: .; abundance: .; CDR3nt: TGTGCCAGCAGGATCACAGGGAACACTGAAGCTTTCTTT; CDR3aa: CASRITGNTEAFF
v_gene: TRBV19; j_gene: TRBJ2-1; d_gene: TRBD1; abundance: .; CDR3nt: TGTGCCAGTACCCCGACCGGACAGGGGGCGCAAGGTGAGCAGTTCTTC; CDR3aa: CASTPTGQGAQGEQFF
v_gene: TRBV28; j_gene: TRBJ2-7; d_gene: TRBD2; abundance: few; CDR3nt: TGTGCCAGCAGTTCACTAGCGGGAGCCTCCTACGAGCAGTACTTC; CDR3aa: CASSSLAGASYEQYF
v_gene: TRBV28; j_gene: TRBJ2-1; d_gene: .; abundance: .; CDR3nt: TGTGCCAGCAGTCTCCGGACAGTCTACAATGAGCAGTTCTTC; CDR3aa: CASSLRTVYNEQFF
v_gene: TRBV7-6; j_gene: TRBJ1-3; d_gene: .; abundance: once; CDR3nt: TGTGCCAGCAGCTTAGGGGGGGCTTCTGGAAACACCATATATTTT; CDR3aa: CASSLGGASGNTIYF
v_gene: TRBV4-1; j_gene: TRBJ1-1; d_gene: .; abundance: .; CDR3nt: TGCGCCAGCAGCCAAGTGGGAGGTCTCAGCACTGAAGCTTTCTTT; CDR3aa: CASSQVGGLSTEAFF
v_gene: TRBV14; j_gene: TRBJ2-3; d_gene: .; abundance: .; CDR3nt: TGTGCCAGCAGCCGCTTCACAGGGATTCTAGGAGATACGCAGTATTTT; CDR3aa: CASSRFTGILGDTQYF
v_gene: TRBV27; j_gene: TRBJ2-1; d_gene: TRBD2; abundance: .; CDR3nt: TGTGCCAGCAGTTTAGGGACTAGCAGAGATGAGCAGTTCTTC; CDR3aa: CASSLGTSRDEQFF
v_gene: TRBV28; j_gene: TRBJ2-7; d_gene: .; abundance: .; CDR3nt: TGTGCCAGCAGTTCCCAATACGAGCAGTACTTC; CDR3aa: CASSSQYEQYF
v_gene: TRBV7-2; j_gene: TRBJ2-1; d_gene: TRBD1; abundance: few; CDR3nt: TGTGCCAGCAGCCCGCGGACAGGGAACCAGGCCGGTGAGCAGTTCTTC; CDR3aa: CASSPRTGNQAGEQFF